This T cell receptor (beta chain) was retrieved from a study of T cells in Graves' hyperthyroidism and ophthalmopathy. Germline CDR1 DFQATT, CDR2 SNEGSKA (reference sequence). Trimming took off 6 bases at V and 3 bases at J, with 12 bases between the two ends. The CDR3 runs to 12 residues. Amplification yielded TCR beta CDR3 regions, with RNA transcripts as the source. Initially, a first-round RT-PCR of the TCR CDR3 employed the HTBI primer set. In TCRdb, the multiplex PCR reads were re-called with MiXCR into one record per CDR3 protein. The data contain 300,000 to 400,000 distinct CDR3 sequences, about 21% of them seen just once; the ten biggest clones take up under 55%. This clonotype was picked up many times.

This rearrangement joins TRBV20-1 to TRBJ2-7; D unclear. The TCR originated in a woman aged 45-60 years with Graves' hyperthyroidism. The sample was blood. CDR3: CSAPLSVYEQYF. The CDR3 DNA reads TGCAGTGCCCCGCTTTCGGTCTACGAGCAGTACTTC.